One sample yielded the 9 T cell receptor beta chains listed below, sequenced in a study of cytomegalovirus exposure and HLA in healthy donors. Vbeta (60) and Jbeta (13) primers were used in the PCR. The method was immunoSEQ multiplex PCR; TCRdb's version includes in-frame clones alone and lacks a portion of them. This table has some 150,000 clones, roughly 80% appearing once. The sample was PBMCs. Every receptor here comes from a woman aged 40 to 49 in good health and CMV-seropositive.

J is TRBJ2-1 and V is TRBV9, with 7 bases fitting TRBD2. Per the germline V gene, CDR1 is SGDLS and CDR2 is YYNGEE. The length of the CDR3 is 16 residues. The J segment lost 4 bases and the V segment lost 3 bases, leaving 10 bases of the junction unmatched. The CDR3 here is CASSETPGTTYNEQFF. The CDR3 DNA sequence: TGTGCCAGCAGCGAAACCCCGGGGACTACATACAATGAGCAGTTCTTC.

The chain couples TRBV28 to TRBJ2-1; D perhaps matches TRBD1 (6 bases). The V gene lost 6 bases and the J gene lost 6 bases, with 15 bases spanning the gap. The CDR3 totals 14 residues. Germline CDR1 and CDR2: MDHEN and SYDVKM. The CDR3, as DNA: TGTGCCAGCAGCCCGGGACACCCTACCAATGAGCAGTTCTTC. Translated, it gives CASSPGHPTNEQFF.

The genes are TRBV14 and TRBJ2-7, with TRBD1 matching 7 bases. V lost 2 bases, J lost 2 bases, and 9 bases stayed unmatched. Germline V gene sequence: CDR1 SGHDN, CDR2 FVKESK. The CDR3 has 16 amino acids. The CDR3 DNA is TGTGCCAGCAGCCAACTGACAGGGTTTGGGGCCTACGAGCAGTACTTC. This sequence encodes CASSQLTGFGAYEQYF.

The V call is TRBV6-1, the J call TRBJ2-7, with a weak D call TRBD1 (6 bases). V shed 6 bases and J shed 5 bases, with 17 bases lying between them. Per germline, CDR1 MNHNS and CDR2 SASEGT. The CDR3 covers 14 residues. The CDR3 region is CASRDNRESDEQYF. The CDR3 region has the DNA TGTGCCAGCAGGGACAACAGGGAGAGCGACGAGCAGTACTTC.

The J gene is TRBJ2-1, the V gene TRBV19; 12 bases match TRBD2. Germline CDR1 LNHDA, CDR2 SQIVND (reference sequence). The ends lost 4 bases at V and 15 bases at J; junction bases unmatched: 4. The CDR3 covers 12 residues. CDR3 amino acids: CASSTTSGSVFF. CDR3 in DNA: TGTGCCAGTAGTACGACTAGCGGGAGTGTGTTCTTC.

The chain couples TRBV19 to TRBJ2-1, with D possibly matching TRBD2 (5 bases). CDR1 and CDR2 from the germline V gene are LNHDA and SQIVND (reference sequence). The ends were cut back, 6 bases at V and 4 bases at J, with 10 bases in the middle. CDR3 length equals 13 residues. The DNA of the CDR3 is TGTGCCAGTAGACTAGACTCGTACAATGAGCAGTTCTTC. Translating gives CASRLDSYNEQFF.

This chain links TRBV6-5 with TRBJ1-2, with 7 bases that match TRBD1. CDR3 size: 14 residues. CDR1 is MNHEY, CDR2 SVGAGI, per germline. Germline trimming cut 5 bases from V and 3 bases from J; bases unmatched to any gene: 6. As DNA, the CDR3 is TGTGCCAGCAGTCCGACCGACAGGGACTATGGCTACACCTTC. Translation: CASSPTDRDYGYTF.

This clone was observed once. This chain joins TRBV5-4 and TRBJ1-1; perhaps TRBD1 as D (5 bases). Germline values: CDR1 SGHNT, CDR2 YYREEE (reference sequence). This CDR3 is built from 14 residues. V was cut by 4 bases and J by 3 bases, with 13 bases left in between. CDR3 sequence (DNA): TGTGCCAGCAGCCGGGACTCGAGGGACACTGAAGCTTTCTTT. Amino acids: CASSRDSRDTEAFF.

V and J are TRBV5-4 and TRBJ2-5, with 11 bases that match TRBD1. V was pared by 0 bases and J by 2 bases, with 3 bases of the junction left unmatched. CDR3 length: 16 residues. CDR1 and CDR2 (germline): SGHNT, YYREEE (reference sequence). CDR3: CASSLGGQGVQETQYF. CDR3 in DNA: TGTGCCAGCAGCTTGGGGGGACAGGGGGTTCAAGAGACCCAGTACTTC.